A single sample gave rise to the 32 T cell receptor beta chains below, sequenced in a study of blood T cell repertoires in COVID-19. The assay was immunoSEQ multiplex PCR, and TCRdb's table has in-frame clones only and misses some. The data show 140,000 to 150,000 clones, over 75% seen once. Source material: PBMCs or T cells enriched from blood (not recorded which). The receptors originated from a woman aged 25 to 45 with acute COVID-19.

The J gene is TRBJ1-2, the V gene TRBV6-2 or TRBV6-3, with a weak D call TRBD1 (6 bases). The CDR3 runs 16 residues. Deletions cut 3 bases from V and 2 bases from J, with 16 bases between. The germline CDR1 and CDR2 sequences are MNHEY and SVGEGT. The CDR3 loop reads CASSYIPGQPNYGYTF. The CDR3 DNA reads TGTGCCAGCAGTTATATCCCGGGACAACCCAACTATGGCTACACCTTC.

The chain recombines TRBV6-2 or TRBV6-3 with TRBJ2-7; D might be TRBD1 (6 bases). Germline lookup yields CDR1 MNHEY and CDR2 SVGEGT. The CDR3 has 15 amino acids. Trimming left V 4 bases short and J 7 bases short, with 20 bases between. This CDR3 is CASSSPRGAAREQYF. The CDR3 nucleotides read TGTGCCAGCAGTTCCCCCAGGGGCGCAGCGCGGGAGCAGTACTTC.

This clone occurred once. The chain uses TRBV9 and TRBJ2-2; possible D gene TRBD2, 6 bases. CDR1 and CDR2 from the germline V gene are SGDLS and YYNGEE. The CDR3 has 16 amino acids. V shed 0 bases and J shed 6 bases, with 15 bases lying between them. CDR3: CASSVERGKMAGELFF. As DNA, the CDR3 is TGTGCCAGCAGCGTAGAACGCGGGAAGATGGCCGGGGAGCTGTTTTTT. Combining the CDR3 with reference TRBV9 and TRBJ2-2 gives the whole variable domain DSGVTQTPKHLITATGQRVTLRCSPRSGDLSVYWYQQSLDQGLQFLIQYYNGEERAKGNILERFSAQQFPDLHSELNLSSLELGDSALYFCASSVERGKMAGELFFGEGSRLTVL.

V gene TRBV28 combines with J gene TRBJ2-3, with 12 positions matching TRBD2. Germline V gene sequence: CDR1 MDHEN, CDR2 SYDVKM. J gave up 0 bases and V 4 bases, and 8 bases lay outside the gene matches. The CDR3 is made up of 18 amino acids. The CDR3 bases are TGTGCCAGCAGTTCCGGGACTAGCGGGTACCCTAGCACAGATACGCAGTATTTT. Protein sequence: CASSSGTSGYPSTDTQYF.

J is TRBJ2-7 and V is TRBV6-5; 7 bases are shared with TRBD1. Trimming removed 0 bases from V and 2 bases from J; junction bases left unmatched: 4. In germline, CDR1 is MNHEY, CDR2 SVGAGI. The CDR3 extends over 15 amino acids. The CDR3 spells CASSYSNRGAYEQYF. CDR3 sequence (DNA): TGTGCCAGCAGTTACTCTAACAGGGGTGCCTACGAGCAGTACTTC.

V usage is TRBV9 and J usage is TRBJ2-6, with a weak D call TRBD2 (6 bases). The CDR3 covers 15 residues. The germline V gene encodes CDR1 SGDLS and CDR2 YYNGEE. Trimming pared 1 base from V and 2 bases from J, leaving 7 bases between. Written as DNA, the CDR3 is TGTGCCAGCAGCGTATCGGGGGCTGGGGCCAACGTCCTGACTTTC. Protein: CASSVSGAGANVLTF.

This clone was detected only a few times. The gene calls are TRBV28 and TRBJ1-6; no firm D call. The CDR3 loop spans 15 amino acids. The V end was cut by 6 bases, the J end by 5 bases, with 14 bases between. The V gene's germline CDR1 is MDHEN and CDR2 SYDVKM. DNA for the CDR3: TGTGCCAGCAGAAAAAGCACGCTCAATAATTCACCCCTCCACTTT. It yields the protein CASRKSTLNNSPLHF. The full variable domain, in which reference TRBV28 and TRBJ1-6 provide the parts outside the CDR3, is DVKVTQSSRYLVKRTGEKVFLECVQDMDHENMFWYRQDPGLGLRLIYFSYDVKMKEKGDIPEGYSVSREKKERFSLILESASTNQTSMYLCASRKSTLNNSPLHFGNGTRLTVT.

This chain links TRBV10-3 with TRBJ1-1; TRBD1 might be the D (5 bases). Trimming removed 2 bases from V and 7 bases from J, with 8 bases in between. The CDR3 totals 12 residues. Per the germline V gene, CDR1 is ENHRY and CDR2 is SYGVKD. For the CDR3, the DNA is TGTGCCATCAGTGAGGGGGGGAATGAAGCTTTCTTT. The encoded protein is CAISEGGNEAFF.

The genes are TRBV4-3 and TRBJ1-5; 8 bases are shared with TRBD1. This CDR3 comprises 14 residues. Unmatched junction bases numbered 5, after V lost 4 bases and J lost 6 bases. CDR1 and CDR2 (germline): LGHNA, YSLEER. The CDR3 sequence is CASSPQGASQPQHF. DNA for the CDR3: TGCGCCAGCAGCCCCCAGGGGGCTAGTCAGCCCCAGCATTTT.

V gene TRBV7-7 combines with J gene TRBJ2-2; D call uncertain. The CDR3 totals 12 residues. Germline V gives CDR1 SSHAT, CDR2 FNYEAQ (reference sequence). The CDR3 spells CAIGSYTGELFF. The CDR3, as DNA: TGTGCGATCGGGTCGTACACCGGGGAGCTGTTTTTT.

The chain combines TRBV14 with TRBJ2-3; 7 bases agree with TRBD2. V lost 3 bases, J lost 4 bases, and 13 bases stayed unmatched. CDR3 length: 17 amino acids. Germline CDR1 SGHDN, CDR2 FVKESK. CDR3 region: CASSHKSGGSNADTQYF. CDR3 sequence (DNA): TGTGCCAGCAGCCACAAAAGTGGCGGGAGTAACGCAGATACGCAGTATTTT.

The chain employs TRBV7-8 and TRBJ2-5, with 8 bases identical to TRBD1. Germline V gene sequence: CDR1 SGHVS, CDR2 FQNEAQ. CDR3 size: 14 residues. V trimming: 5 bases; J trimming: 2 bases; junction bases outside the gene matches: 4. The CDR3 reads CASSAGGGQETQYF. CDR3 DNA sequence: TGTGCCAGCAGCGCAGGGGGCGGTCAAGAGACCCAGTACTTC.

The chain couples TRBV7-2 to TRBJ2-7, with 7 bases fitting TRBD1. The germline V gene has CDR1 SGHTA and CDR2 FQGNSA. The V and J ends lost 5 bases and 6 bases, in that order; junction bases with no gene match: 7. This CDR3 spans 13 amino acids. CDR3 in amino acids: CASSLNRGLEQYF. In DNA form, the CDR3 reads TGTGCCAGCAGCCTAAACAGGGGCCTCGAGCAGTACTTC.

The chain employs TRBV11-2 and TRBJ2-7; 7 positions agree with TRBD1. Trimming at V came to 0 bases and at J to 7 bases, leaving 6 bases not matched to a gene. Germline V gives CDR1 SGHAT, CDR2 FQNNGV. This CDR3 has 14 residues. The CDR3 nucleotides read TGTGCCAGCAGCTTAGAGTGGACAGGCGATGAGCAGTACTTC. Encoded protein: CASSLEWTGDEQYF.

This clone has only one observation. The gene calls are TRBV11-2 and TRBJ2-5, with a weak D call TRBD2 (5 bases). The germline V gene has CDR1 SGHAT and CDR2 FQNNGV. The CDR3 sequence is 16 residues long. The V end lost 8 bases, the J end lost 5 bases, and 24 bases lay between the germline ends. Here the CDR3 reads CASGGSGLTLGETQYF. Written as DNA, the CDR3 is TGTGCCAGCGGTGGTTCCGGACTCACCTTAGGGGAGACCCAGTACTTC.

The J gene is TRBJ1-2, the V gene TRBV4-1; no definite D call. CDR1 MGHRA and CDR2 YSYEKL come from the germline V gene. V was shortened by 4 bases and J by 7 bases, with 16 bases between the two germline ends. This CDR3 is 14 amino acids long. CDR3 nucleotide sequence: TGCGCCAGCAGCCCAGGCAGCGGGTTTGGTGGCTACACCTTC. It specifies CASSPGSGFGGYTF.

Comments on this clone: A junction end diverges from the germline sequence, so it may reflect a read error. The chain has TRBV7-7 and TRBJ2-1; 7 bases fit TRBD1. CDR1 SSHAT and CDR2 FNYEAQ come from the germline V gene (reference sequence). The CDR3 contains 14 residues. CDR3 protein: CASSFPGQPNEQFF. The CDR3 region has the DNA TGTGCTAGCAGCTTCCCGGGACAGCCGAATGAGCAGTTCTTC.

The chain uses TRBV6-5 and TRBJ2-2; 9 bases are a match to TRBD1. J gave up 2 bases and V 6 bases, and 4 bases lay outside the gene matches. CDR1 MNHEY and CDR2 SVGAGI come from the germline V gene. The CDR3 covers 15 residues. In nucleotides, the CDR3 is TGTGCCAGCAGGGAGGGACAGGGAAACACCGGGGAGCTGTTTTTT. Its translation is CASREGQGNTGELFF.

Only one count was recorded for this clone. This chain connects TRBV3-1 (or the pseudogene TRBV3-2) to TRBJ2-5, with 9 positions matching TRBD1. The CDR3 runs 13 residues. Trimming removed 6 bases from V and 2 bases from J; junction bases left unmatched: 1. Germline CDR1 reads LGHDT; CDR2 reads YNNKEL (reference sequence). The CDR3 DNA reads as TGTGCCAGCAGTGACAGGGGGCAAGAGACCCAGTACTTC. Translating gives CASSDRGQETQYF.

The gene calls are TRBV23-1 and TRBJ2-5, with D perhaps TRBD2 (6 bases). TRBV23-1 is designated an ORF whose function remains uncertain. The CDR3 is made up of 15 amino acids. The ends were cut back, 4 bases at V and 0 bases at J, with 12 bases in the middle. As DNA, the CDR3 is TGCGCCAGCAGTCCAATCCGGGGGAACCAAGAGACCCAGTACTTC. Amino acid sequence: CASSPIRGNQETQYF.

The V and J genes are TRBV24-1 and TRBJ1-2, with 9 bases lining up with TRBD1. The CDR3 is 14 residues long. Trimming took 3 bases from V and 3 from J; bases not matched to a gene: 1. The germline V gene encodes CDR1 KGHDR and CDR2 SFDVKD. The CDR3 bases are TGTGCCACCAGTGATACAGGGGGCGACTATGGCTACACCTTC. Amino acid sequence: CATSDTGGDYGYTF.

DNA for the CDR3: TGTGCCAGCAGCCAAGGTTGGCAGGGGTTGGATGGCTACACCTTC. Translated, it gives CASSQGWQGLDGYTF. V is TRBV3-1 (or the pseudogene TRBV3-2) and J is TRBJ1-2; D may be TRBD1 (6 bases). The length of the CDR3 is 15 residues. The ends were cut back, 1 base at V and 6 bases at J, with 15 bases in the middle. The germline gives CDR1 LGHDT, CDR2 YNNKEL (reference sequence).

The chain employs TRBV5-8 and TRBJ2-2; D possibly corresponds to TRBD1 (5 bases). The CDR3 has 16 amino acids. The germline CDR1 and CDR2 sequences are SGHTS and YDEGEE. Trimming stripped 2 bases from V and 2 bases from J, with 13 bases between. The CDR3 protein is CASSFSYRINTGELFF. The CDR3 DNA is TGTGCCAGCAGCTTTTCCTACAGGATTAACACCGGGGAGCTGTTTTTT.

This clone was counted a few times. The chain carries TRBV2 and TRBJ2-1, with D uncertain. V lost 1 base to trimming and J lost 4 bases, with 5 bases between them. The CDR3 consists of 13 residues. CDR1 and CDR2 from the germline V gene are SNHLY and FYNNEI. The CDR3 here is CASSEGQYNEQFF. The CDR3, as DNA: TGTGCCAGCAGTGAAGGTCAGTACAATGAGCAGTTCTTC.

CDR3 protein: CASSQVRNYEQYF. The CDR3 DNA reads as TGTGCCAGCAGCCAAGTGCGGAACTACGAGCAGTACTTC. This chain connects TRBV3-1 (or the pseudogene TRBV3-2) to TRBJ2-7; D not resolved. The germline V gene encodes CDR1 LGHDT and CDR2 YNNKEL (reference sequence). The CDR3 is 13 residues long. The V end lost 1 base, the J end lost 3 bases, and 7 bases lay between the germline ends.

The rearrangement uses TRBV5-1 and TRBJ1-3, with 9 bases matching TRBD1. This CDR3 spans 14 amino acids. CDR1 is SGHRS and CDR2 is YFSETQ in the germline V gene. After removal of 0 bases from V and 7 bases from J, the junction contained 2 bases not matched to a gene. CDR3 protein: CASSLEGTGNTIYF. Written as DNA, the CDR3 is TGCGCCAGCAGCTTGGAAGGGACAGGGAACACCATATATTTT.

The gene calls are TRBV28 and TRBJ1-4, with 7 nucleotides matching TRBD1. V shed 6 bases, J shed 5 bases, and the junction held 12 bases outside the gene matches. From germline, CDR1 is MDHEN and CDR2 SYDVKM. The length of the CDR3 is 16 residues. CDR3 sequence reads: CASSLGQGGRNEKLFF. Here the CDR3 DNA reads TGTGCCAGCAGCCTGGGGCAGGGGGGAAGGAATGAAAAACTGTTTTTT.

This chain connects TRBV7-8 to TRBJ2-7; 10 bases are a match to TRBD2. The CDR3 length is 16 residues. The J segment lost 4 bases and the V segment lost 2 bases, leaving 8 bases of the junction unmatched. Germline lookup yields CDR1 SGHVS and CDR2 FQNEAQ. The CDR3 reads CASSLSLAGVGYEQYF. The CDR3 bases are TGTGCCAGCAGCTTATCTCTAGCGGGAGTTGGGTACGAGCAGTACTTC.

The rearrangement uses TRBV9 and TRBJ1-4; D is undetermined. Germline V gene lookup returns CDR1 SGDLS and CDR2 YYNGEE. Trimming removed 1 base at V and 0 bases at J, with 4 bases between. The CDR3 extends over 14 amino acids. The CDR3 DNA sequence: TGTGCCAGCAGCGTACAATCAACTAATGAAAAACTGTTTTTT. Translation gives CASSVQSTNEKLFF.

This chain uses TRBV20-1 with TRBJ2-7, with TRBD2 matching over 9 bases. Unmatched junction bases numbered 9, after V lost 6 bases and J lost 0 bases. Germline CDR1 reads DFQATT; CDR2 reads SNEGSKA (reference sequence). CDR3 length: 15 residues. The CDR3 region is CSASVSGGSSYEQYF. The CDR3 nucleotides are TGCAGTGCCAGTGTTAGCGGGGGTAGCTCCTACGAGCAGTACTTC.

In its sample, this clone was seen once. V usage is TRBV27 and J usage is TRBJ1-6; 7 nucleotides line up with TRBD1. V shed 6 bases, J shed 8 bases, and the junction held 7 bases outside the gene matches. CDR3 size: 14 residues. From germline, CDR1 is MNHEY and CDR2 SMNVEV (reference sequence). The CDR3 DNA reads as TGTGCCAGCAGCAAAGGGGGCGCGTATTCACCCCTCCACTTT. Its translation is CASSKGGAYSPLHF.

This chain uses TRBV6-2 or TRBV6-3 with TRBJ2-2, with D possibly TRBD1 on 6 matching bases. There are 16 residues in the CDR3. Germline CDR1 and CDR2: MNHEY and SVGEGT. Trimming pared 4 bases from V and 3 bases from J, leaving 15 bases between. The CDR3 sequence is CASSLESGAYTGELFF. The CDR3 DNA reads as TGTGCCAGCAGTTTGGAGTCAGGGGCCTACACCGGGGAGCTGTTTTTT.